This T cell receptor beta chain was recorded in a study of T cells after yellow fever vaccination. Study results and limitations: The secondary response was weaker but peaked faster, day 5 versus 15.

A single record per CDR3 protein comes from TCRdb applying MiXCR to the 5' RACE reads. Altogether about 360,000 distinct CDR3 sequences are present, about 6.2% being singletons, with the ten largest covering approximately 15%. This clonotype was detected many times. Its specificity is not known. The CDR3 spans 10 residues. The germline CDR1 and CDR2 sequences are SQVTM and ANQGSEA. V is TRBV29-1 and J is TRBJ2-7; TRBD1 matches at 7 bases. The sample in question was PBMCs, obtained 5 days after the yellow fever booster vaccination. The clonotype was recovered from a man between 25 and 39 years old who received the YFV17D yellow fever vaccine. CDR3 in amino acids: CSAQGCEQYF. The CDR3 nucleotides are TGCAGTGCACAGGGGTGCGAGCAGTACTTC.